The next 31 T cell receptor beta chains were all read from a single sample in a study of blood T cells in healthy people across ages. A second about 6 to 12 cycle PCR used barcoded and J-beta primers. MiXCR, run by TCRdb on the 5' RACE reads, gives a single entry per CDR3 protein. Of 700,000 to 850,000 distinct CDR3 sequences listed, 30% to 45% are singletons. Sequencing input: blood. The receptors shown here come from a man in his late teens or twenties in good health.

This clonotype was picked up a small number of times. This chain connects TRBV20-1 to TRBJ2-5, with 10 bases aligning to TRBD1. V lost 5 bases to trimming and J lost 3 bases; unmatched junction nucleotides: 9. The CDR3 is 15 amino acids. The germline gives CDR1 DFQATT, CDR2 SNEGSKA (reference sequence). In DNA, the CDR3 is TGCAGTGCTGCTGGACAGGGGGAGCAGGAAGAGACCCAGTACTTC. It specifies CSAAGQGEQEETQYF.

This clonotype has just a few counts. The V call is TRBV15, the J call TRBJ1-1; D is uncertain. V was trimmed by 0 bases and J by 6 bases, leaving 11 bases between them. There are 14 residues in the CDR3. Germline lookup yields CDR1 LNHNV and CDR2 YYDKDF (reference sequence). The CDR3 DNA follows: TGTGCCACCAGCAGAGATTACGGAGGCGCTGAAGCTTTCTTT. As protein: CATSRDYGGAEAFF.

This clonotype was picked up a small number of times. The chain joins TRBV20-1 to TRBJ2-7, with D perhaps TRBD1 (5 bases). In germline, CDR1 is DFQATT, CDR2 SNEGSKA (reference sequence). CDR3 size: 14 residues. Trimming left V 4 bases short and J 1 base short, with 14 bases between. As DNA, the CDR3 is TGCAGTGCTATCACAGGAGACTTTTCCTACGAGCAGTACTTC. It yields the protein CSAITGDFSYEQYF.

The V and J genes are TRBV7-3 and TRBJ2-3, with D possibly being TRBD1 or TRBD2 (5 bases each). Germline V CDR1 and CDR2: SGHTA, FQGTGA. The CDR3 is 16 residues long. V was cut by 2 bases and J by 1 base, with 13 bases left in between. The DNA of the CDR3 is TGTGCCAGCAGCTTACTCCCCGGGGACGGCACAGATACGCAGTATTTT. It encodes CASSLLPGDGTDTQYF.

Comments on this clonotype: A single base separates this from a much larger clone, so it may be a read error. CDR3 sequence: CSGSRYNEQFF. The CDR3 nucleotides read TGCAGCGGTTCTCGGTACAATGAGCAGTTCTTC. The chain uses TRBV29-1 and TRBJ2-1; no definite D call. V was shortened by 7 bases and J by 4 bases, with 8 bases between the two germline ends. The CDR3 runs 11 residues. Per germline, CDR1 SQVTM and CDR2 ANQGSEA.

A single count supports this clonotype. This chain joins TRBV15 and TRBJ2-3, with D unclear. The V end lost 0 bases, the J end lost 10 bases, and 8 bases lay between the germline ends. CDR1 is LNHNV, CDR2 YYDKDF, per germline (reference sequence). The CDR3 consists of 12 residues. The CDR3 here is CATSRDREPQYF. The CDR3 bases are TGTGCCACCAGCAGAGACCGAGAGCCGCAGTATTTT.

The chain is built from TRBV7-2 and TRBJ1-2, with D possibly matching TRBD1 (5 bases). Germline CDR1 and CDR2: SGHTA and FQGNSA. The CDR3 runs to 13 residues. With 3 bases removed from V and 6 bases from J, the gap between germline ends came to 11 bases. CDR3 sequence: CASSLQGWDGYTF. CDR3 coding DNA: TGTGCCAGCAGCTTGCAGGGCTGGGATGGCTACACCTTC.

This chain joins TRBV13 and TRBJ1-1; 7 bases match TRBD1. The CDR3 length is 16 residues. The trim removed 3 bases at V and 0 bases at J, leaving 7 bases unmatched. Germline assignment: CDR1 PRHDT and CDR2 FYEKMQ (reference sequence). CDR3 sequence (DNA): TGTGCCAGCAGCTTCCGACAGGGCCTTATGAACACTGAAGCTTTCTTT. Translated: CASSFRQGLMNTEAFF.

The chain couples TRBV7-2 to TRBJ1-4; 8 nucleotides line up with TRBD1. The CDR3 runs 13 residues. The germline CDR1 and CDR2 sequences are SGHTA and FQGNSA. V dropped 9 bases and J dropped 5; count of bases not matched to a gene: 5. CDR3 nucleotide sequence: TGTGCCAGTAGGACAGGGCCGAATGAAAAACTGTTTTTT. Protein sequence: CASRTGPNEKLFF.

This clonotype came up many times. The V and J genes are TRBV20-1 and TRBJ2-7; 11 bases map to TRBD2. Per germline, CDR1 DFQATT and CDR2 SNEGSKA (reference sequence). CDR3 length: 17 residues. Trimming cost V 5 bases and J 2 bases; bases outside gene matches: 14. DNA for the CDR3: TGCAGTGCTGGGGTCGCTAGCGGGGGGATGAATGCCTACGAGCAGTACTTC. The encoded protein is CSAGVASGGMNAYEQYF.

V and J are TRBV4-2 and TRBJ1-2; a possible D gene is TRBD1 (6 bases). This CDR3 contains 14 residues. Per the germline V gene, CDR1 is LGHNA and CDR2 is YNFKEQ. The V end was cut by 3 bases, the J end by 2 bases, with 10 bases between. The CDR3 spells CASSQDSKNYGYTF. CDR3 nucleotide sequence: TGTGCCAGCAGCCAGGACAGTAAAAACTATGGCTACACCTTC.

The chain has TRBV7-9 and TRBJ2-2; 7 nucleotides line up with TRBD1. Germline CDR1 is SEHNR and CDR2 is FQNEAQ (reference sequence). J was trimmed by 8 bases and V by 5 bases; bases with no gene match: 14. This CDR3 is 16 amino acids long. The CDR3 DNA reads TGTGCCAGCAGCCATAGGACAGGACCATTGAGGGGGGAGCTGTTTTTT. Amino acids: CASSHRTGPLRGELFF.

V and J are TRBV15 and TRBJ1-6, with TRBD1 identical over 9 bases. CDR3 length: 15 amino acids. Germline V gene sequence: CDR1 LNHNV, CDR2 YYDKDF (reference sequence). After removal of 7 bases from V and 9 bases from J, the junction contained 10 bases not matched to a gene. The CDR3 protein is CATNSRDRVTSPLHF. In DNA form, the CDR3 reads TGTGCCACCAACTCGCGGGACAGGGTTACTTCACCCCTCCACTTT.

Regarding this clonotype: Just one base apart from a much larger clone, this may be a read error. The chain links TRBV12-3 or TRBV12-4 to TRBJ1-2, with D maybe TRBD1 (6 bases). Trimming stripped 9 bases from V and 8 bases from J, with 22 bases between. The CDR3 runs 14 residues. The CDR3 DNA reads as TGTGCCAGAACCGGGACACCGTCATCGAGGGGCTACACCTTC. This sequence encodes CARTGTPSSRGYTF.

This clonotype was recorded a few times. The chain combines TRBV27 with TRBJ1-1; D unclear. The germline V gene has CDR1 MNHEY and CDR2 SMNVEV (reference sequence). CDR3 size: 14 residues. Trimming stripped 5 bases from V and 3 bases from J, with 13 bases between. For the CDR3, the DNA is TGTGCCAGCAGTCCCGCTCGGGCCTACACTGAAGCTTTCTTT. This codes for CASSPARAYTEAFF.

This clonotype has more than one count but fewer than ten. The CDR3 DNA reads TGCGCCAGCAGCCAAGATTCACGGCCCAATCAGCCCCAGCATTTT. Its translation: CASSQDSRPNQPQHF. This rearrangement joins TRBV4-3 to TRBJ1-5; no clear D gene. The germline gives CDR1 LGHNA, CDR2 YSLEER. V lost 0 bases, J lost 3 bases, and 9 bases lay in between. The CDR3 spans 15 residues.

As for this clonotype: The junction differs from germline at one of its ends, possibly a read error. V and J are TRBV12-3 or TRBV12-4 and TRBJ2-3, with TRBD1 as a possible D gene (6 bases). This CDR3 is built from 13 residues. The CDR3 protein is CASSLGRGDAQYF. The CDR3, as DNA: TGTGCCAGCAGTTTAGGCAGGGGAGATGCGCAGTATTTT.

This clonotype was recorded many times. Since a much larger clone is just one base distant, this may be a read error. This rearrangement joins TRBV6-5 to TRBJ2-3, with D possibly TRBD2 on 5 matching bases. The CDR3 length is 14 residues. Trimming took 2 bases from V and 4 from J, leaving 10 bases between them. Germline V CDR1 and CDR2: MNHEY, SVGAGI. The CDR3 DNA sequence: TGTGCCAGCAGTTACGCATCCGGGGCAGATACGCAGTATTTT. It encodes CASSYASGADTQYF.

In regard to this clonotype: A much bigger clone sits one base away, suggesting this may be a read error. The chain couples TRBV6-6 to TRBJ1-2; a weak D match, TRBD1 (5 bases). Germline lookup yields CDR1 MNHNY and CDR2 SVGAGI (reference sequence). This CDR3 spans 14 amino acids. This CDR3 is CASSSLTEFYGHTF. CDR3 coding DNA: TGTGCCAGCAGTTCCTTGACAGAGTTCTATGGCCACACCTTC.

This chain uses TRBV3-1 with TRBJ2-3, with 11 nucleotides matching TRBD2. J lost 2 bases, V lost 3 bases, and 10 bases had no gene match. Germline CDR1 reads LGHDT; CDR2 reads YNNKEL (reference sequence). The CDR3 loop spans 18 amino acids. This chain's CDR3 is CASSHDLASGGNTDTQYF. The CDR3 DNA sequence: TGTGCCAGCAGCCACGATTTGGCTAGCGGGGGGAACACAGATACGCAGTATTTT.

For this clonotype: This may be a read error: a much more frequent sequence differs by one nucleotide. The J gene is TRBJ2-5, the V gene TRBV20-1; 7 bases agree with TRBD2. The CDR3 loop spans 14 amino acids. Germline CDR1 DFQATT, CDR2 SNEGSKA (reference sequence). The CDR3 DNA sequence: TGCGGTGCTAGGGATCCAGCGGGGCAAGAGACCCAGTACTTC. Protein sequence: CGARDPAGQETQYF.

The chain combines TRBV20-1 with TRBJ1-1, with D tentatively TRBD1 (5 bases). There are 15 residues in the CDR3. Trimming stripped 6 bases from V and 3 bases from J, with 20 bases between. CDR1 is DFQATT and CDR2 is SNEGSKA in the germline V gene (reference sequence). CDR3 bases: TGCAGTGCCCCGATGGGCGGGGGTTGGGACACTGAAGCTTTCTTT. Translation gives CSAPMGGGWDTEAFF.

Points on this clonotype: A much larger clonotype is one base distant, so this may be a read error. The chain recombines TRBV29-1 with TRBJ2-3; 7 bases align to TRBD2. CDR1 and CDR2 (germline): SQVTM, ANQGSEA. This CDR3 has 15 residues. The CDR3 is CSIDGTTKSTDTQYF. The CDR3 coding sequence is TGCAGCATTGATGGGACTACCAAAAGCACAGATACGCAGTATTTT.

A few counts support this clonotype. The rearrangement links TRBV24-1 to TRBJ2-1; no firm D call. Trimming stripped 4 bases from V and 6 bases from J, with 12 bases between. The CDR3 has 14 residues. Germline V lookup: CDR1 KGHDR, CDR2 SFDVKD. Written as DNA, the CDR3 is TGTGCCACCAGTGACAACCCCTGGGGCAATGAGCAGTTCTTC. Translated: CATSDNPWGNEQFF.

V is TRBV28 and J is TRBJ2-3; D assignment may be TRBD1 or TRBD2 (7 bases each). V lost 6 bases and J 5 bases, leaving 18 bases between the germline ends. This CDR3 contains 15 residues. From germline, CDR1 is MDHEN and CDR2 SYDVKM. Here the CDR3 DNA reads TGTGCCAGCAGGACAGGGAGGGTGCTTATAGATACGCAGTATTTT. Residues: CASRTGRVLIDTQYF.

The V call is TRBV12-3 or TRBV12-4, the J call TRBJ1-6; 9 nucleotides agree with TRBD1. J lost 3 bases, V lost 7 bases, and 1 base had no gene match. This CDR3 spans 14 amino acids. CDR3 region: CASKTGGYNSPLHF. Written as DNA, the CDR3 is TGTGCCAGCAAGACAGGGGGCTATAATTCACCCCTCCACTTT.

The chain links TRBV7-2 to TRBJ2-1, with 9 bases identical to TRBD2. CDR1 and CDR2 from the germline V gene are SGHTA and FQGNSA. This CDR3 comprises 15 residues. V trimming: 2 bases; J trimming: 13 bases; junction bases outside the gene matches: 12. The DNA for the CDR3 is TGTGCCAGCAGCTTATCTAGCGGGGTTCAAGAGACCCAGTTCTTC. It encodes CASSLSSGVQETQFF.

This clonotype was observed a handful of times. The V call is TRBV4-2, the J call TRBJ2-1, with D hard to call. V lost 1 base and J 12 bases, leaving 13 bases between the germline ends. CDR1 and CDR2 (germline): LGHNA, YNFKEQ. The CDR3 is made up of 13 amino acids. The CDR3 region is CASSQAPTVRQFF. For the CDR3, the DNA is TGTGCCAGCAGCCAAGCACCGACGGTCCGGCAGTTCTTC.

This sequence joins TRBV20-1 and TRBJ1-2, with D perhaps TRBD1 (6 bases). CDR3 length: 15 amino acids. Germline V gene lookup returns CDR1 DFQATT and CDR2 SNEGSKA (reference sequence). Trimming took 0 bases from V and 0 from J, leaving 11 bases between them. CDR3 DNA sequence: TGCAGTGCTAGAGATTGGGGGCATGCTAACTATGGCTACACCTTC. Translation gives CSARDWGHANYGYTF.

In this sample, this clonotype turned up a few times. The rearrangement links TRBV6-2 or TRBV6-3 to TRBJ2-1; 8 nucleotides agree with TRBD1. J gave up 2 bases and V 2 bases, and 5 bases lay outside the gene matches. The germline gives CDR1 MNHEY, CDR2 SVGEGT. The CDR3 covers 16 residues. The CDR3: CASSYGQGEAYNEQFF. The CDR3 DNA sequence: TGTGCCAGCAGTTACGGACAGGGTGAAGCCTACAATGAGCAGTTCTTC.

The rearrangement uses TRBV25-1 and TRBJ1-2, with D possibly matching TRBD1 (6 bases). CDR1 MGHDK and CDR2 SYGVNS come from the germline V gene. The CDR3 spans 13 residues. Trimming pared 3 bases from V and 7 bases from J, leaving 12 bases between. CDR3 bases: TGTGCCAGCAGTGACTTGACAGGTGGTGGCTACACCTTC. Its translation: CASSDLTGGGYTF.